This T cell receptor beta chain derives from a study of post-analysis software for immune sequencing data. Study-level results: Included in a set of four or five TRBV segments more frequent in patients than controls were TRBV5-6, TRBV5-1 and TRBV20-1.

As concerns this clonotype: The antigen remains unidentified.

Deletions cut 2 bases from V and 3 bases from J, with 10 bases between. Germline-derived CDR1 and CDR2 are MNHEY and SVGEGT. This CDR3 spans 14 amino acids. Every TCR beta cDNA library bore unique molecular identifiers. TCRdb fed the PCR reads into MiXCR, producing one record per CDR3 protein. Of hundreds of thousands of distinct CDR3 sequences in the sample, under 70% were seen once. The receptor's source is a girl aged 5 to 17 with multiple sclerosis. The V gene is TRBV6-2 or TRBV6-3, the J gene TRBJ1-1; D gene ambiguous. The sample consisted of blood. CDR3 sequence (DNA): TGTGCCAGCAGTTACGGACGTCTTGACACTGAAGCTTTCTTT. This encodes CASSYGRLDTEAFF.